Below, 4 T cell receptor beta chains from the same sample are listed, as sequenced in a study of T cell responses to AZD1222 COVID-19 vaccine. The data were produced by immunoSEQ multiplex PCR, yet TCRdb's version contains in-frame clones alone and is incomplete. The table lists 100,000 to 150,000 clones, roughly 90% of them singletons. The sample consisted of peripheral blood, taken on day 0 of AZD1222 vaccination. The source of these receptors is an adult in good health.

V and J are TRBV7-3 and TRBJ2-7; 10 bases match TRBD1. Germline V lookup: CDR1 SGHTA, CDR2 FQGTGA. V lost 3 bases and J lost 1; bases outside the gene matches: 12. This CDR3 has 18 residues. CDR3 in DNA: TGTGCCAGCAGCTTGCCCTGGGACAGGGGCTTCATTTCCTACGAGCAGTACTTC. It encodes CASSLPWDRGFISYEQYF.

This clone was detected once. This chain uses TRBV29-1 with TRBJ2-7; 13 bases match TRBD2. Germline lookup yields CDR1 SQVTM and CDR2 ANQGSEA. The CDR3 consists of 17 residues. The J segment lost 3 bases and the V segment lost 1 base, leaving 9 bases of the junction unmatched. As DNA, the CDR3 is TGCAGCGTTGAAGGCACTAGCGGGAGGGTCCCAGACTACGAGCAGTACTTC. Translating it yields CSVEGTSGRVPDYEQYF.

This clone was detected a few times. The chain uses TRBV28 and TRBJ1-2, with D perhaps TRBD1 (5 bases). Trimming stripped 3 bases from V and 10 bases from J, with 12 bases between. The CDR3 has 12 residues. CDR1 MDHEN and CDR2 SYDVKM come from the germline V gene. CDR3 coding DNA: TGTGCCAGCAGTTTCCTTGACAGAACCTACACCTTC. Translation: CASSFLDRTYTF.

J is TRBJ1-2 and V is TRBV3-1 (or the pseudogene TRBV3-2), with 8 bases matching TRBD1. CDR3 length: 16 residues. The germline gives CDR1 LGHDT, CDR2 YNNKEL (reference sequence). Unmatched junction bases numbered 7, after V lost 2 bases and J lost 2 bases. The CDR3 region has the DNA TGTGCCAGCAGCCAACCCGGACAGGGCGGAAACTATGGCTACACCTTC. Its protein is CASSQPGQGGNYGYTF.